This TCR beta chain appears in the sequencing data of a study of tumor-infiltrating lymphocytes in localized non-small cell lung cancer (dated by TCRdb to the early 2020s). Regarding the research as a whole: The cohort included patients whose samples were collected after neoadjuvant chemotherapy, as well as both smokers and never-smokers and several histologies. From each patient came resected tumor tissue plus uninvolved lung tissue from that same patient, and the uninvolved lung tissue was described as non-adjacent to the tumor. Alongside flow cytometry, multiplex immunofluorescence, RNA-seq, exome sequencing and proteomics, TCR sequencing was applied to the same patients as one of several integrated assays. The overall ICON cohort was composed of some 160 surgical patients with localized non-small cell lung cancer whose tumors were resected. A total of approximately 56 patients were included in the paired tumor versus uninvolved lung comparison of immunoSEQ T-cell fraction. Here is what the overall study found, with its caveats: Recurrence-free survival showed no association with tumor T-cell fraction measured by TCR sequencing (p = 0.61). TCR-derived T-cell fraction did not differ between the flow cytometry-defined immunotypes IM1 (good prognosis) and IM2 (poor prognosis). Different pieces of the same tissue were used for different assays, so technical variation could not be separated from intratumor heterogeneity. In line with immunofluorescence CD3 counts, TCRbeta sequencing supported higher T cell infiltration in tumors compared with uninvolved lung tissue. Since assay coverage differed from patient to patient depending on how much tissue was available, TCR sequencing was done for only a subset of the cohort.

V is pared back by 3 bases and J by 4 bases, with 10 bases lying between the germline termini. The CDR3 starts with the cysteine, ends with the phenylalanine, and has 15 residues. This entry keeps only the CDR3 DNA: 45 bases, framed from base 1. The germline V gene supplies CDR1 MNHEY and CDR2 SVGAGI. With regard to this clone: This clone's antigen is unknown. Per-base quality was not reported, and no clone a single base away is much larger than it.

Patient enrollment in ICON started in 2016, and the final patient was enrolled in the second half of 2018. In a subcohort of 76 patients, fresh tumor and matched uninvolved tissue were collected for in-depth immune analyses, with TCR sequencing among those analyses. No cell sorting was done, and TCR sequencing was instead run on DNA isolated from bulk tissue. TCR sequencing with the immunoSEQ assay provided the T-cell fraction in tumor and uninvolved lung tissue. From the authors' description of their analysis: For survival analysis, patients were split into high (upper tertile) and low (lower two tertiles) T-cell fraction groups and compared by log-rank test. Paired tumor versus uninvolved lung differences in T-cell fraction were tested with a signed-rank test. Not all clones reach the TCRdb copy of this immuneACCESS table, which keeps in-frame sequences only. Checked studies attribute under half of the gap to unresolved V genes and leave the rest unexplained. V and J calls and clone size are as listed in that table; D and trimming were resolved from the DNA. In all, the sample holds 12,000 or so clones, and 78% of those were seen once. 4% to 5% of the sample rests with the top ten.

The TCR sequence derives from a human donor with non-small cell lung cancer. The sequenced sample consisted of lung tumor tissue. The chain uses TRBV6-5 and TRBJ2-6; possibly the D gene is TRBD2, per 6 matching bases. This receptor has the CDR3 CASSYGGGGANVLTF. The DNA reads as follows: TGTGCCAGCAGTTATGGGGGAGGAGGGGCCAACGTCCTGACTTTC.